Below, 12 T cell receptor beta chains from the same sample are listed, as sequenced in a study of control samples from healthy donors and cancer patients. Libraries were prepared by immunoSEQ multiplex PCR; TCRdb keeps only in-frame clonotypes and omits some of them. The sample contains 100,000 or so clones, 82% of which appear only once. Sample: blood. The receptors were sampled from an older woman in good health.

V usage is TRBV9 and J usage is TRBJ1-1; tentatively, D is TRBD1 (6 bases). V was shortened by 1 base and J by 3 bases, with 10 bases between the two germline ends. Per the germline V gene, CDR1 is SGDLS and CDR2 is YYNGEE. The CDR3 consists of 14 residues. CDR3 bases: TGTGCCAGCAGCGTATCAGGGGCTTACACTGAAGCTTTCTTT. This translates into CASSVSGAYTEAFF.

The DNA of the CDR3 is TGTGCCAGCAGCTCTCCGGGACACTCTGAAGCTTTCTTT. Protein sequence: CASSSPGHSEAFF. The chain is built from TRBV6-5 and TRBJ1-1; possible D gene TRBD1, 6 bases. There are 13 residues in the CDR3. From germline, CDR1 is MNHEY and CDR2 SVGAGI. V gave up 6 bases and J gave up 6 bases, with 14 bases separating them.

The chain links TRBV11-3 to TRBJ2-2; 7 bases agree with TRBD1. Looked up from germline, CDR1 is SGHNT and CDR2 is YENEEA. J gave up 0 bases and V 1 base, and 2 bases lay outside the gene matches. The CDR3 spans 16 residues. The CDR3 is CASSLAGTANTGELFF. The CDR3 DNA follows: TGTGCCAGCAGCTTAGCCGGGACAGCGAACACCGGGGAGCTGTTTTTT.

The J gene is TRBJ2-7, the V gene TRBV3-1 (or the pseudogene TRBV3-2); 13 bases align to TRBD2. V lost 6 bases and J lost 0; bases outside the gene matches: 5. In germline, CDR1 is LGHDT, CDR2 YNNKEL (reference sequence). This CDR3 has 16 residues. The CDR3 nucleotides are TGTGCCAGCAGTCTGTGGACTAGCGGGGGCTCCTACGAGCAGTACTTC. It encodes CASSLWTSGGSYEQYF.

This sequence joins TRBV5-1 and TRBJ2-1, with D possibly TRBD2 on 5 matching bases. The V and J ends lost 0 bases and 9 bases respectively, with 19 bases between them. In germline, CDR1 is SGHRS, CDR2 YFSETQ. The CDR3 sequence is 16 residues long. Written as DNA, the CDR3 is TGCGCCAGCAGCTTGGCCGTAACGGGGTCGGCTAGTGAGCAGTTCTTC. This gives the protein CASSLAVTGSASEQFF.

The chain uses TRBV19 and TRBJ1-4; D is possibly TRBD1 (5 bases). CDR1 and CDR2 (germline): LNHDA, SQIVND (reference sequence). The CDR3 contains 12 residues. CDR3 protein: CATGESTEKLFF. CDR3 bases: TGTGCGACGGGGGAAAGTACCGAAAAACTGTTTTTT.

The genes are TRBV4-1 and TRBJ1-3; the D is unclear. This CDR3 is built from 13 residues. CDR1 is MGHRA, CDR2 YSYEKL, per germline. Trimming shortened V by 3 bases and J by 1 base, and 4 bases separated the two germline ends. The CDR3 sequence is CASSQGSGNTIYF. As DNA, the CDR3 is TGCGCCAGCAGCCAGGGTTCTGGAAACACCATATATTTT.

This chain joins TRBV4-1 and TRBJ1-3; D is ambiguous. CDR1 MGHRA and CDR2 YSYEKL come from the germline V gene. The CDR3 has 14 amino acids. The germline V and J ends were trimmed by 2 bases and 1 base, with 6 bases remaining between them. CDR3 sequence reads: CASSQWTSGNTIYF. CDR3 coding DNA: TGCGCCAGCAGCCAATGGACTTCTGGAAACACCATATATTTT.

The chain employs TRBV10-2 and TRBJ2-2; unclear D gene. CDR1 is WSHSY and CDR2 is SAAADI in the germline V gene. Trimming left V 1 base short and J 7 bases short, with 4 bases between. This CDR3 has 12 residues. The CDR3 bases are TGCGCCAGCAGTGAGTGGGGCGGGGAGCTGTTTTTT. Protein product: CASSEWGGELFF.

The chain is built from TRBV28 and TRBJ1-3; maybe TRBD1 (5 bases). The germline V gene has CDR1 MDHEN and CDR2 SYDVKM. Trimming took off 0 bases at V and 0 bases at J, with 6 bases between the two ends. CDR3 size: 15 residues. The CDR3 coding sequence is TGTGCCAGCAGTTTATGGGGGGGCTCTGGAAACACCATATATTTT. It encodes CASSLWGGSGNTIYF.

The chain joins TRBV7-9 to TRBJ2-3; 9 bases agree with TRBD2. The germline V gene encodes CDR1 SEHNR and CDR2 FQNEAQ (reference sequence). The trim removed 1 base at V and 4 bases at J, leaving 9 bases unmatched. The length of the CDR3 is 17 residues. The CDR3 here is CASSLDSAGGPPDTQYF. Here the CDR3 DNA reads TGTGCCAGCAGCTTAGACAGCGCGGGAGGGCCCCCAGATACGCAGTATTTT.

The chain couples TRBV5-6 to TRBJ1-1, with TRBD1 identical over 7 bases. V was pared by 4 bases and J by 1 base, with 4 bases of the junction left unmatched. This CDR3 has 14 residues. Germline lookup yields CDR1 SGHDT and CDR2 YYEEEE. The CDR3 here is CASSHRGGNTEAFF. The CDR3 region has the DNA TGTGCCAGCAGCCACAGGGGTGGGAACACTGAAGCTTTCTTT.